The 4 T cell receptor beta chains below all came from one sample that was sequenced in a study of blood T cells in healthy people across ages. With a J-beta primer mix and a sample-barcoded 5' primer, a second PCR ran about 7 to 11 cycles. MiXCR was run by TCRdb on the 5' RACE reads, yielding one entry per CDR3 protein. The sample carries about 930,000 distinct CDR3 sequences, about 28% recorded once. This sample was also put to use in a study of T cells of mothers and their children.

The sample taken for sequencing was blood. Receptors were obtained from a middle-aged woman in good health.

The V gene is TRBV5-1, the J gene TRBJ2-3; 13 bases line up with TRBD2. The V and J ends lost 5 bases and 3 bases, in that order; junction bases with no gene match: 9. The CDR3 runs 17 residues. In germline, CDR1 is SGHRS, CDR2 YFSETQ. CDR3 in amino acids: CASSSGLAGAKTDTQYF. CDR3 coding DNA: TGCGCCAGCAGTTCCGGACTAGCGGGGGCGAAAACAGATACGCAGTATTTT.

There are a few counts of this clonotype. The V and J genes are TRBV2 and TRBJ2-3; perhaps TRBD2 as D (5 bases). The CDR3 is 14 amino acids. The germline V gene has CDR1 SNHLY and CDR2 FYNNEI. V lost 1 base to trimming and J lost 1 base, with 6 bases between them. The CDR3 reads CASSEGGRTDTQYF. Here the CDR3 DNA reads TGTGCCAGCAGTGAAGGCGGGCGCACAGATACGCAGTATTTT.

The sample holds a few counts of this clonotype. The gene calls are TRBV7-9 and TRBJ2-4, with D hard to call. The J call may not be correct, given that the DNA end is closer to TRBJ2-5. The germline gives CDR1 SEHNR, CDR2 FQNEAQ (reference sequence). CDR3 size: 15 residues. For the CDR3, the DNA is TGTGCCAGCAGCCCCCCGCTTCGGTCGGGAGAGACCCAGTACTTC. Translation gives CASSPPLRSGETQYF.

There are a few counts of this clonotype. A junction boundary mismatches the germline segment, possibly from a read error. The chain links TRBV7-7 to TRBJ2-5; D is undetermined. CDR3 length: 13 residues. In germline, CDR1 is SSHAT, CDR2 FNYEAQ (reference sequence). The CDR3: CASSVGTKETQYF. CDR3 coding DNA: TGTGCTAGCAGCGTGGGCACGAAAGAGACCCAGTACTTC.